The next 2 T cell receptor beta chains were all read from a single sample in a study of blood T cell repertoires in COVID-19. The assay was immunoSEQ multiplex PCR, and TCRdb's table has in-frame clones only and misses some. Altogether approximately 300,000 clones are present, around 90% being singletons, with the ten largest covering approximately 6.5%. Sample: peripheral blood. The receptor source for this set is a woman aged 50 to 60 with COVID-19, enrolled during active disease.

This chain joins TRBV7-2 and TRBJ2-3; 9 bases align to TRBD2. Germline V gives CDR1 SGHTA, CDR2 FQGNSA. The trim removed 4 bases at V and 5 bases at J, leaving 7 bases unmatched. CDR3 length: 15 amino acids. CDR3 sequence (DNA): TGTGCCAGCAGCTCTAGCGGGAAGTTGATAGATACGCAGTATTTT. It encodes CASSSSGKLIDTQYF.

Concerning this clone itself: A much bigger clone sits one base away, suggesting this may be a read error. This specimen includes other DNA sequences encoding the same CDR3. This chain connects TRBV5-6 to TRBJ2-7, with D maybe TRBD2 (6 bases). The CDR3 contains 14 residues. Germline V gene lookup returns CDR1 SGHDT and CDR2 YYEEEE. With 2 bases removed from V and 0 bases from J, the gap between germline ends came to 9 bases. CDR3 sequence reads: CASSLSGRSYEQYF. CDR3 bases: TGTGCCAGCAGCTTAAGCGGGCGCTCCTACGAGCAGTACTTC.